The next 22 T cell receptor beta chains were all read from a single sample in a study of cytomegalovirus exposure and HLA in healthy donors (dated by TCRdb to the late 2010s). The method behind the library was the immunoSEQ multiplex PCR assay. The multiplex PCR relied on a mix of 60 forward primers for TCR Vbeta segments and 13 reverse primers for TCR Jbeta segments. TCRdb limited this immuneACCESS table to in-frame rearrangements with V and J called. A share of clones is missing; checked studies link under half to unresolved V genes, and the rest is unexplained. The sample table lists tens of thousands of clones, roughly two fifths of them with a count of one. The top ten clonotypes cover roughly 2% of the sample. Sequencing was carried out using PBMCs. These receptors all stem from a woman aged 45 to 65 in good health and CMV-seronegative.

This clone has a handful of counts. The V call is TRBV30, the J call TRBJ1-6, with D perhaps TRBD1 (5 bases). CDR3 size: 13 residues. Germline V gene sequence: CDR1 GTSNPN, CDR2 SVGIG (reference sequence). The germline V and J ends were trimmed by 3 bases and 11 bases, with 14 bases remaining between them. CDR3 DNA sequence: TGTGCCTGGAGGACCATAACAGGAGCACCCCTCCACTTT. Amino acids: CAWRTITGAPLHF. Combining the CDR3 with reference TRBV30 and TRBJ1-6 gives the whole variable domain SQTIHQWPATLVQPVGSPLSLECTVEGTSNPNLYWYRQAAGRGLQLLFYSVGIGQISSEVPQNLSASRPQDRQFILSSKKLLLSDSGFYLCAWRTITGAPLHFGNGTRLTVT.

The DNA for the CDR3 is TGTGCCAGCAGTCCCACAGGGAACCGGAATTACAATGAGCAGTTCTTC. This sequence encodes CASSPTGNRNYNEQFF. V is TRBV27 and J is TRBJ2-1; D perhaps matches TRBD1 (6 bases). The V gene's germline CDR1 is MNHEY and CDR2 SMNVEV (reference sequence). Trimming took 5 bases from V and 4 from J, leaving 18 bases between them. The CDR3 consists of 16 residues.

J is TRBJ2-7 and V is TRBV5-5; 7 nucleotides match TRBD1. This CDR3 is 16 amino acids long. V shed 4 bases and J 4 bases; nucleotides not matched to a gene: 14. Germline loops: CDR1 SGHKS, CDR2 YYEKEE (reference sequence). The CDR3 coding sequence is TGTGCCAGCAGCAGGAACAGGGGAACGGGGCAGTACGAGCAGTACTTC. This translates into CASSRNRGTGQYEQYF.

This sequence joins TRBV27 and TRBJ1-6, with 8 bases that match TRBD1. Germline CDR1 reads MNHEY; CDR2 reads SMNVEV (reference sequence). The CDR3 is 14 residues long. After removal of 6 bases from V and 4 bases from J, the junction contained 2 bases not matched to a gene. CDR3 nucleotide sequence: TGTGCCAGCAGCGACAGGGGTTATAATTCACCCCTCCACTTT. Amino acid sequence: CASSDRGYNSPLHF.

This clone was picked up a small number of times. This sequence joins TRBV2 and TRBJ1-3; 7 bases match TRBD1. Trimming removed 4 bases from V and 0 bases from J; junction bases left unmatched: 3. Germline V gene lookup returns CDR1 SNHLY and CDR2 FYNNEI. CDR3 size: 15 residues. The CDR3 nucleotides are TGTGCCAGCAGTGGCGACAGGGTCTCTGGAAACACCATATATTTT. It translates to CASSGDRVSGNTIYF.

This clone has only a few counts. The chain joins TRBV5-4 to TRBJ2-7; 8 bases line up with TRBD1. The ends lost 4 bases at V and 3 bases at J; junction bases unmatched: 6. Germline V CDR1 and CDR2: SGHNT, YYREEE (reference sequence). CDR3 length: 14 residues. CDR3 DNA: TGTGCCAGCAGCCCAGGACAGGGACGCTACGAGCAGTACTTC. Protein product: CASSPGQGRYEQYF.

This clone was observed a few times. V and J are TRBV11-1 and TRBJ2-5; the D gene is possibly TRBD2 (5 bases). V shed 2 bases and J shed 5 bases, with 18 bases lying between them. From germline, CDR1 is SGHAT and CDR2 FQDESV (reference sequence). The CDR3 length is 16 residues. The CDR3 region is CASSLNPGVVGETQYF. DNA for the CDR3: TGTGCCAGCAGCTTAAATCCCGGGGTCGTCGGGGAGACCCAGTACTTC.

This clone was counted a few times. The J gene is TRBJ1-3, the V gene TRBV7-8; the D gene is possibly TRBD1 (6 bases). CDR1 and CDR2 from the germline V gene are SGHVS and FQNEAQ. This CDR3 is 18 amino acids long. The ends were cut back, 1 base at V and 1 base at J, with 17 bases in the middle. The CDR3 nucleotides are TGTGCCAGCAGCTTAGACCACCTGGGGAGGGGGTCTGGAAACACCATATATTTT. Protein: CASSLDHLGRGSGNTIYF.

The chain couples TRBV5-1 to TRBJ2-1; 13 bases are shared with TRBD2. CDR1 is SGHRS, CDR2 YFSETQ, per germline. V lost 5 bases to trimming and J lost 8 bases; unmatched junction nucleotides: 4. CDR3 length: 14 residues. The CDR3 here is CASSQGLAGDEQFF. The DNA for the CDR3 is TGCGCCAGCAGTCAAGGACTAGCGGGAGATGAGCAGTTCTTC.

The chain links TRBV7-9 to TRBJ2-1; D is unclear. V gave up 3 bases and J gave up 2 bases, with 5 bases separating them. The CDR3 sequence is 13 residues long. Germline CDR1 SEHNR, CDR2 FQNEAQ (reference sequence). The CDR3 spells CASSFAAYNEQFF. In nucleotides, the CDR3 is TGTGCCAGCAGCTTCGCAGCCTACAATGAGCAGTTCTTC.

This clone was seen more than once but under ten times. The chain combines TRBV5-4 with TRBJ2-1, with 9 bases matching TRBD2. V was clipped by 5 bases and J by 3 bases; unmatched bases: 6. This CDR3 has 15 amino acids. Germline V gene data show CDR1 as SGHNT and CDR2 as YYREEE (reference sequence). The DNA for the CDR3 is TGTGCCAGCAGATCGGGACTAGCAGACTACAATGAGCAGTTCTTC. Translating it yields CASRSGLADYNEQFF.

The V call is TRBV27, the J call TRBJ2-1, with D uncertain. Deletions cut 3 bases from V and 6 bases from J, with 9 bases between. This CDR3 is 13 amino acids long. Germline CDR1 reads MNHEY; CDR2 reads SMNVEV (reference sequence). The chain's CDR3 is CASSFSLLNEQFF. The CDR3 DNA reads TGTGCCAGCAGTTTTTCTCTACTCAATGAGCAGTTCTTC.

This chain connects TRBV11-2 to TRBJ2-3, with D unresolved. The CDR3 is made up of 14 amino acids. V was cut by 0 bases and J by 2 bases, with 6 bases left in between. Germline V gene sequence: CDR1 SGHAT, CDR2 FQNNGV. CDR3 nucleotide sequence: TGTGCCAGCAGCTTAGATCTCTCCACAGATACGCAGTATTTT. This codes for CASSLDLSTDTQYF.

The chain joins TRBV10-3 to TRBJ1-5, with 9 bases fitting TRBD1. The CDR3 is 14 amino acids. Germline values: CDR1 ENHRY, CDR2 SYGVKD. V lost 10 bases, J lost 0 bases, and 4 bases stayed unmatched. CDR3 region: CATGTGISNQPQHF. CDR3 sequence (DNA): TGTGCCACCGGGACAGGGATTAGCAATCAGCCCCAGCATTTT.

The chain carries TRBV7-9 and TRBJ2-7; D is unresolved. The CDR3 consists of 11 residues. V was shortened by 4 bases and J by 6 bases, with 7 bases between the two germline ends. In germline, CDR1 is SEHNR, CDR2 FQNEAQ (reference sequence). The CDR3 is CASSSRGEQYF. In nucleotides, the CDR3 is TGTGCCAGCAGCTCTAGAGGCGAGCAGTACTTC.

This clone was seen a few times. This chain links TRBV29-1 with TRBJ2-2, with D perhaps TRBD2 (6 bases). The CDR3 covers 14 residues. CDR1 is SQVTM and CDR2 is ANQGSEA in the germline V gene. The V gene lost 6 bases and the J gene lost 1 base, with 12 bases spanning the gap. CDR3 in amino acids: CSVPRGWNTGELFF. CDR3 bases: TGCAGCGTCCCTCGGGGGTGGAACACCGGGGAGCTGTTTTTT.

This clone was found a few times. The chain employs TRBV6-4 and TRBJ2-7; TRBD1 matches at 8 bases. Trimming cost V 7 bases and J 2 bases; bases outside gene matches: 10. Germline CDR1 MRHNA, CDR2 SNTAGT. The CDR3 contains 15 residues. CDR3 amino acids: CASTKETGAPYEQYF. In DNA, the CDR3 is TGTGCCAGCACAAAAGAGACAGGGGCCCCCTACGAGCAGTACTTC.

A few counts support this clone. The V gene is TRBV5-1, the J gene TRBJ1-3; D ambiguous. CDR1 is SGHRS, CDR2 YFSETQ, per germline. Trimming removed 1 base at V and 0 bases at J, with 5 bases between. The length of the CDR3 is 14 residues. Here the CDR3 reads CASSLSSSGNTIYF. In DNA, the CDR3 is TGCGCCAGCAGCTTGTCCAGCTCTGGAAACACCATATATTTT.

CDR3 residues: CASSQDFQGNQPQHF. The CDR3 DNA reads as TGCGCCAGCAGCCAAGACTTCCAGGGCAATCAGCCCCAGCATTTT. J is TRBJ1-5 and V is TRBV4-1; D unresolved. The CDR3 sequence is 15 residues long. The V end was cut by 0 bases, the J end by 2 bases, with 8 bases between. From germline, CDR1 is MGHRA and CDR2 YSYEKL.

This clone was counted between two and nine times. In nucleotides, the CDR3 is TGCGCCAGCAGCTTCGGAGATTACGAGCAGTACTTC. It translates to CASSFGDYEQYF. This chain connects TRBV5-1 to TRBJ2-7; D unclear. Germline CDR1 is SGHRS and CDR2 is YFSETQ. The germline V and J ends were trimmed by 2 bases and 4 bases, with 7 bases remaining between them. The CDR3 is 12 amino acids.

This chain uses TRBV6-1 with TRBJ2-1; 9 bases map to TRBD2. This CDR3 contains 20 residues. V lost 4 bases, J lost 5 bases, and 21 bases stayed unmatched. Per the germline V gene, CDR1 is MNHNS and CDR2 is SASEGT. CDR3 sequence: CASSARGQPGLATRHNEQFF. The CDR3 bases are TGTGCCAGCAGTGCTCGCGGACAGCCGGGACTAGCTACGCGCCACAATGAGCAGTTCTTC.

The count of this clone is one. The rearrangement uses TRBV2 and TRBJ2-3; no firm D call. Between the trimmed V and J ends, which lost 5 bases and 10 bases, there was a span of 7 bases. The germline CDR1 and CDR2 sequences are SNHLY and FYNNEI. The CDR3 is 10 amino acids. The DNA for the CDR3 is TGTGCCAGCAGTCCCTACCCGCAGTATTTT. It is translated as CASSPYPQYF.